This TCR beta chain was recovered during a study of beta chain features in type 1 diabetes (dated by TCRdb to about 2018). Background for the entire study: No differences in mean age, gender distribution, total cell number or subset yield were found between patients and healthy donors. Across all samples, 107,917,701 sorted cells were examined, and cell number per subset correlated strongly with RNA yield. The study compared TCRB repertoires of sorted circulating CD4+ T cell subsets between recently diagnosed type 1 diabetes patients and matched healthy donors. Whereas all 30 or so donors provided naive and central memory subsets, regulatory and stem cell-like memory subsets were isolated from just 8 patients and about 8 healthy donors.

The High Capacity cDNA Reverse Transcription Kit was used to reverse transcribe all of the isolated RNA, meaning that expressed TCRB transcripts were what got sequenced. Deep immunoSEQ sequencing was performed on naive, central memory and regulatory T cell samples, with an average of approximately 4 million total reads per sample. Sorted cells were lysed in RLT buffer and RNA was extracted with DNase-treated RNeasy Micro or Mini kits, depending on cell number. To prevent cross-contamination, every cell subset was processed on its own, while patient and healthy donor samples were processed together. TCRB sequences were amplified from cDNA with the immunoSEQ multiplex PCR, producing 87-bp fragments spanning the CDR3 region. Sequencing of the amplicons was performed on the Illumina HiSeq platform. From the authors' description of their analysis: PCR bias was computationally corrected using synthetic template baselines, reads within Hamming distance 2 were collapsed, and singletons that could not be merged were discarded. By aligning reads against IMGT, V, D and J genes, CDR3 length, and insertions or deletions at six rearrangement sites were assigned. Within each subset, clonotype counts were normalized to sorted cell number, after which true diversity and Gini coefficients were computed with the tcR R package. The overlap coefficient, calculated on TCRB nucleotide sequences, was used to quantify repertoire sharing. Out-of-frame TCRB sequences from naive cells were analyzed to stand in for the pre-selection repertoire. As stored in TCRdb, this immuneACCESS dataset retains in-frame rearrangements with V and J assigned. A fraction of the clones does not appear; measured against another copy, unresolved V genes explain less than half of the discrepancy, and the remainder lacks a known reason. V, J and clone size are those of that table, while D and trimming were read from the DNA. This sample gives about 350,000 clones in total; around 20% of them show up just once. The ten largest make up around 0.044% of the sample.

CDR3 length: 16 amino acids, cysteine to phenylalanine. CDR3 DNA is the only sequence kept; it has 48 bases, read in frame from the first base. V is cut back by 3 bases and J by 5 bases, with 8 bases in the junction unmatched. CDR1 and CDR2, looked up from the germline V gene, are LGHNA and YSLEER. About this clone: What this receptor recognizes is not known. One base away there is no much larger clone; base qualities are not given.

Each donor gave one peripheral blood draw, approximately 120 mL on average, collected into heparinised tubes. Naive, central memory, regulatory and stem cell-like memory CD4+ T cells were sorted on a BD FACSAria II using a panel including CD45RO, CCR7, CD25, CD127, CD95 and CD27. A purity above 95% was achieved for all sorted populations. PBMCs were isolated immediately by Lymphoprep density gradient centrifugation and stained directly without culture. To minimize batch effects, samples were stained and sorted in pairs, one healthy donor with one patient per experiment. Here is what the overall study found, with its caveats: Because small numbers of individuals were included in the HLA sub-analyses, any influence of HLA type on TCRB rearrangement was left unresolved. In all four CD4+ subsets, TCRB CDR3 length was moderately but significantly shorter in type 1 diabetes patients. Naive, central memory and regulatory TCRB repertoires appeared to be more similar among patients than among healthy donors. Sequencing cDNA rather than genomic DNA could over-represent highly expressing activated cells, although activation and CD3 levels did not differ between groups. Patients with type 1 diabetes made fewer insertions and deleted more nucleotides at VDJ recombination sites, implying thymic rearrangement abnormalities. PCR might favor shorter templates, but patient and control samples were amplified and corrected together, so any skew would affect both groups equally.

The sequence was obtained from a young woman in good health. The sequence joins TRBV4-3 to TRBJ2-5; TRBD1 fits 11 bases in the junction. Sequenced: naive CD4+ T cells from blood. The cell subset or site tag for this specimen amounts to: true naive CD4+ T cells. The bases are TGCGCCAGCAGCCATCGGACAGGGGGCGCAGAGGAGACCCAGTACTTC. This translates into CASSHRTGGAEETQYF.